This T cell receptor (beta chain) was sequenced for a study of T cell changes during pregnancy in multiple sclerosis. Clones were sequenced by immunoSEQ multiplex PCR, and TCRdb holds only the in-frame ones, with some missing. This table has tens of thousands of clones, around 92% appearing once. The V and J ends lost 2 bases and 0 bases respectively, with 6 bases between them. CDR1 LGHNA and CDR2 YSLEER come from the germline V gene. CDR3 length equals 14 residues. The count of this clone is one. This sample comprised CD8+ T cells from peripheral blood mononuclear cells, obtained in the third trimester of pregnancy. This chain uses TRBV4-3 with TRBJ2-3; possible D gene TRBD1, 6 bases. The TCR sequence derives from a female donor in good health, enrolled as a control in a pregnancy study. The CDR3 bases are TGCGCCAGCAGCCAAAGGGGGAGCACAGATACGCAGTATTTT. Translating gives CASSQRGSTDTQYF.